Each of the 31 T cell receptor beta chains below was sequenced from the same sample in a study of T cell repertoires in cytomegalovirus infection. MiXCR was run by TCRdb on the reads, yielding one entry per CDR3 protein. In the table there are approximately 990,000 distinct CDR3 sequences, roughly 30% of which are singletons. The antigens these receptors bind are not known. Material: cultured CD8+ T cells from PBMCs, obtained from culture after CMV antigen stimulation. These receptors all come from a human donor in good health (CMV status not recorded). Some clones in this sample may be carry-over from other donors' samples.

This clonotype was recorded once. The chain combines TRBV20-1 with TRBJ2-3; 15 positions agree with TRBD2. Trimming cost V 6 bases and J 5 bases; bases outside gene matches: 6. The CDR3 covers 15 residues. Germline-derived CDR1 and CDR2 are DFQATT and SNEGSKA (reference sequence). In nucleotides, the CDR3 is TGCAGTGCCACCGGACTAGCGGGGGGGGTAGATACGCAGTATTTT. It is translated as CSATGLAGGVDTQYF.

The CDR3 sequence: CASSLVLIGGDTQYF. The CDR3 DNA reads as TGTGCCAGCAGTTTAGTCCTTATTGGGGGCGATACGCAGTATTTT. The V and J genes are TRBV12-3 or TRBV12-4 and TRBJ2-3; TRBD1 might be the D (6 bases). Trimming removed 1 base at V and 6 bases at J, with 14 bases between. This CDR3 is 15 amino acids long.

This chain joins TRBV5-6 and TRBJ1-5; D is possibly TRBD1 (5 bases). The V and J ends lost 5 bases and 0 bases respectively, with 9 bases between them. Germline assignment: CDR1 SGHDT and CDR2 YYEEEE. The CDR3 runs to 14 residues. DNA of the CDR3: TGTGCCAGCAGTCAACAGGTTAGCAATCAGCCCCAGCATTTT. This translates into CASSQQVSNQPQHF.

The rearrangement links TRBV7-6 to TRBJ2-3, with D perhaps matching TRBD1 (5 bases). CDR1 and CDR2 from the germline V gene are SGHVS and FNYEAQ. The CDR3 is 16 residues long. The ends were cut back, 0 bases at V and 0 bases at J, with 10 bases in the middle. The CDR3 DNA reads as TGTGCCAGCAGCTTAGCGGTAGGGGCTAGCACAGATACGCAGTATTTT. It encodes CASSLAVGASTDTQYF.

The genes are TRBV15 and TRBJ2-2; no firm D call. The germline V and J ends were trimmed by 0 bases and 7 bases, with 15 bases remaining between them. Germline CDR1 and CDR2: LNHNV and YYDKDF (reference sequence). This CDR3 is 16 amino acids long. The CDR3 DNA is TGTGCCACCAGCAGAGAAGGGATCAGCTTGAGCGGGGAGCTGTTTTTT. Protein sequence: CATSREGISLSGELFF.

The chain links TRBV9 to TRBJ2-7; the D is unclear. The length of the CDR3 is 14 residues. CDR1 and CDR2 from the germline V gene are SGDLS and YYNGEE. Trimming took off 4 bases at V and 2 bases at J, with 13 bases between the two ends. CDR3 DNA sequence: TGTGCCAGCAGCCGTCGGCGCCATCCCTACGAGCAGTACGTC. Translated, it gives CASSRRRHPYEQYV.

A few counts support this clonotype. The chain uses TRBV7-9 and TRBJ1-2; possibly TRBD1 for D (5 bases). V lost 0 bases and J lost 4, with 9 bases in between. This CDR3 comprises 14 residues. In germline, CDR1 is SEHNR, CDR2 FQNEAQ (reference sequence). CDR3 coding DNA: TGTGCCAGCAGCTTAGCGCAAAGGGGCTATGGCTACACCTTC. Amino acids: CASSLAQRGYGYTF.

This clonotype has at least ten counts. V and J are TRBV7-2 and TRBJ2-5; D tentatively fits TRBD1 or TRBD2 (5 bases each). This CDR3 comprises 15 residues. Trimming stripped 0 bases from V and 7 bases from J, with 15 bases between. The germline CDR1 and CDR2 sequences are SGHTA and FQGNSA. CDR3 DNA: TGTGCCAGCAGCTTAGCTCGACAGCCTGGGGGGACCCAGTACTTC. It encodes CASSLARQPGGTQYF. Together with reference TRBV7-2 and TRBJ2-5, the CDR3 gives the full variable domain: GAGVSQSPSNKVTEKGKDVELRCDPISGHTALYWYRQSLGQGLEFLIYFQGNSAPDKSGLPSDRFSAERTGGSVSTLTIQRTQQEDSAVYLCASSLARQPGGTQYFGPGTRLLVL.

The chain combines TRBV6-2 or TRBV6-3 with TRBJ1-2, with TRBD1 matching 10 bases. V dropped 0 bases and J dropped 4; count of bases not matched to a gene: 5. The CDR3 loop spans 16 amino acids. CDR1 is MNHEY and CDR2 is SVGEGT in the germline V gene. The CDR3 region is CASSYSRDRGSYGYTF. DNA of the CDR3: TGTGCCAGCAGTTACTCTAGGGACAGGGGATCCTATGGCTACACCTTC.

This clonotype was recorded a few times. This chain joins TRBV3-1 and TRBJ1-2; tentatively, D is TRBD1 (5 bases). Germline assignment: CDR1 LGHDT and CDR2 YNNKEL (reference sequence). The V end was cut by 3 bases, the J end by 2 bases, with 16 bases between. The CDR3 is made up of 16 amino acids. The CDR3 DNA reads as TGTGCCAGCAGCCACTCACTGGGACGGACAAACTATGGCTACACCTTC. This encodes CASSHSLGRTNYGYTF.

The rearrangement links TRBV9 to TRBJ1-2, with 7 bases that match TRBD1. This CDR3 comprises 15 residues. The trim removed 4 bases at V and 4 bases at J, leaving 10 bases unmatched. CDR1 is SGDLS and CDR2 is YYNGEE in the germline V gene. The CDR3 DNA sequence: TGTGCCAGCAGCCACACCTTGACAGGGACCTATGGCTACACCTTC. Its translation: CASSHTLTGTYGYTF. The complete variable domain, with remaining parts taken from reference TRBV9 and TRBJ1-2, reads DSGVTQTPKHLITATGQRVTLRCSPRSGDLSVYWYQQSLDQGLQFLIQYYNGEERAKGNILERFSAQQFPDLHSELNLSSLELGDSALYFCASSHTLTGTYGYTFGSGTRLTVV.

This chain joins TRBV6-2 or TRBV6-3 and TRBJ2-7; no clear D. Per germline, CDR1 MNHEY and CDR2 SVGEGT. Trimming took off 9 bases at V and 1 base at J, with 16 bases between the two ends. The CDR3 totals 14 residues. CDR3 DNA sequence: TGTGCCAGTACAACAAGCGTGGCGTCCTACGAGCAGTACTTC. Protein: CASTTSVASYEQYF.

The V call is TRBV10-3, the J call TRBJ2-1, with 8 bases identical to TRBD2. Germline lookup yields CDR1 ENHRY and CDR2 SYGVKD. The CDR3 is made up of 14 amino acids. The J segment lost 10 bases and the V segment lost 3 bases, leaving 8 bases of the junction unmatched. CDR3 sequence: CAISDPAGDKEQFF. Here the CDR3 DNA reads TGTGCCATCAGTGATCCAGCGGGGGATAAGGAGCAGTTCTTC.

This clonotype was seen only once. This sequence joins TRBV6-2 or TRBV6-3 and TRBJ1-2; the D gene is possibly TRBD1 (6 bases). With 7 bases removed from V and 4 bases from J, the gap between germline ends came to 13 bases. Germline values: CDR1 MNHEY, CDR2 SVGEGT. The CDR3 extends over 13 amino acids. This CDR3 is CASTPQGPYGYTF. In nucleotides, the CDR3 is TGTGCCAGCACCCCACAGGGTCCCTATGGCTACACCTTC.

This clonotype was seen once. This rearrangement joins TRBV9 to TRBJ2-3; TRBD1 matches at 9 bases. Trimming cost V 3 bases and J 5 bases; bases outside gene matches: 10. Germline CDR1 reads SGDLS; CDR2 reads YYNGEE. This CDR3 region has 16 residues. The DNA of the CDR3 is TGTGCCAGCAGCGAACTGACAGGGGGATATGGAGATACGCAGTATTTT. Translated, it gives CASSELTGGYGDTQYF.

As DNA, the CDR3 is TGTGCCAGCAGGTTGACAGGGACAAGCCAGCCCCAGCATTTT. Translating gives CASRLTGTSQPQHF. The chain is built from TRBV6-6 and TRBJ1-5; TRBD1 matches at 7 bases. CDR3 size: 14 residues. The germline gives CDR1 MNHNY, CDR2 SVGAGI (reference sequence). Unmatched junction bases numbered 9, after V lost 6 bases and J lost 7 bases.

This clonotype was counted ten times or more. This rearrangement joins TRBV12-3 or TRBV12-4 to TRBJ2-2; 8 bases line up with TRBD1. V gave up 4 bases and J gave up 4 bases; unmatched junction bases: 8. The CDR3 runs 16 residues. The CDR3 DNA reads TGTGCCAGCAGTTCCGGGACAGGTGGAAGCACCGGGGAGCTGTTTTTT. It yields the protein CASSSGTGGSTGELFF.

The genes are TRBV4-1 and TRBJ1-5, with 10 bases aligning to TRBD1. The CDR3 has 17 amino acids. The germline gives CDR1 MGHRA, CDR2 YSYEKL. V was pared by 4 bases and J by 4 bases, with 10 bases of the junction left unmatched. CDR3 loop: CASSPQATGGLNQPQHF. For the CDR3, the DNA is TGCGCCAGCAGCCCTCAAGCGACAGGGGGCTTAAATCAGCCCCAGCATTTT.

The V and J genes are TRBV7-9 and TRBJ2-2; 7 bases are shared with TRBD1. CDR3 length equals 15 residues. V shed 5 bases, J shed 7 bases, and the junction held 10 bases outside the gene matches. Looked up from germline, CDR1 is SEHNR and CDR2 is FQNEAQ (reference sequence). The CDR3 DNA reads TGTGCCAGCAGCCACCGGGACAGTCTCATCGGGGAGCTGTTTTTT. Translating gives CASSHRDSLIGELFF.

This chain uses TRBV25-1 with TRBJ1-2, with 7 positions matching TRBD1. The CDR3 contains 12 residues. Germline V gene lookup returns CDR1 MGHDK and CDR2 SYGVNS. V lost 9 bases to trimming and J lost 3 bases; unmatched junction nucleotides: 4. Written as DNA, the CDR3 is TGTGCCAGTTACAGGGGCGACTATGGCTACACCTTC. Its translation: CASYRGDYGYTF.

This clonotype came up once. This may stem from a read error, because a much larger clone lies one nucleotide away. The chain employs TRBV9 and TRBJ1-2, with 8 bases that match TRBD1. Germline CDR1 reads SGDLS; CDR2 reads YYNGEE. With V trimmed by 4 bases and J by 8 bases, 7 bases remained unmatched. The CDR3 loop spans 13 amino acids. The CDR3 is CASSPSTGAGYTF. For the CDR3, the DNA is TGTGCCAGCAGCCCCTCGACAGGGGCGGGCTACACCTTC.

This clonotype came up a few times. The chain couples TRBV11-3 to TRBJ2-5, with a tentative D call TRBD2 (5 bases). This CDR3 has 16 amino acids. The V gene's germline CDR1 is SGHNT and CDR2 YENEEA. V lost 1 base and J lost 0, with 12 bases in between. The CDR3 DNA follows: TGTGCCAGCAGCTTAGGTCCGCGGGCGTACCAAGAGACCCAGTACTTC. This gives the protein CASSLGPRAYQETQYF.

The sample holds many counts of this clonotype. The gene calls are TRBV7-2 and TRBJ1-1; TRBD1 aligns across 7 bases. The J segment lost 3 bases and the V segment lost 4 bases, leaving 5 bases of the junction unmatched. In germline, CDR1 is SGHTA, CDR2 FQGNSA. The CDR3 extends over 14 amino acids. The CDR3 region is CASSSRQGYTEAFF. The CDR3 DNA is TGTGCCAGCAGCTCTCGACAGGGCTACACTGAAGCTTTCTTT.

This clonotype has just a few counts. This chain uses TRBV15 with TRBJ2-1; 8 bases are shared with TRBD1. V shed 2 bases, J shed 5 bases, and the junction held 5 bases outside the gene matches. Germline V gene lookup returns CDR1 LNHNV and CDR2 YYDKDF (reference sequence). This CDR3 has 15 residues. The CDR3 DNA reads TGTGCCACCAGCAGACGGACAGGGCCGAACAATGAGCAGTTCTTC. Its protein is CATSRRTGPNNEQFF.

This sequence joins TRBV7-9 and TRBJ1-5; maybe TRBD1 (6 bases). The germline gives CDR1 SEHNR, CDR2 FQNEAQ (reference sequence). The CDR3 is made up of 13 amino acids. Trimming took off 5 bases at V and 9 bases at J, with 14 bases between the two ends. CDR3 protein: CASSDTGNGPQHF. The DNA for the CDR3 is TGTGCCAGCAGCGATACAGGGAATGGGCCCCAGCATTTT.

Only a few counts were recorded for this clonotype. This chain uses TRBV11-1 with TRBJ2-1, with D perhaps matching TRBD2 (6 bases). The CDR3 sequence is 13 residues long. Germline V gene data show CDR1 as SGHAT and CDR2 as FQDESV (reference sequence). Trimming left V 4 bases short and J 8 bases short, with 12 bases between. The CDR3 nucleotides are TGTGCCAGCAGCTATTTCGGGGGATATGAGCAGTTCTTC. It is translated as CASSYFGGYEQFF.

The table lists this clonotype with a few counts. The rearrangement joins TRBV6-2 or TRBV6-3 to TRBJ2-3, with D maybe TRBD1 (6 bases). The V and J ends lost 6 bases and 5 bases respectively, with 15 bases between them. Germline CDR1 MNHEY, CDR2 SVGEGT. This CDR3 is 14 amino acids long. The CDR3 nucleotides are TGTGCCAGCAGCCCGTTCGTCAGGGGAGATACGCAGTATTTT. This sequence encodes CASSPFVRGDTQYF.

This clonotype has only a few counts. The rearrangement links TRBV7-9 to TRBJ1-2; 9 positions match TRBD1. The ends lost 1 base at V and 4 bases at J; junction bases unmatched: 4. This CDR3 is 15 amino acids long. The V gene's germline CDR1 is SEHNR and CDR2 FQNEAQ (reference sequence). CDR3 sequence reads: CASSLDRGLSYGYTF. The CDR3 region has the DNA TGTGCCAGCAGCTTAGACAGGGGGCTGAGCTATGGCTACACCTTC.

V and J are TRBV11-2 and TRBJ2-7; D possibly matches TRBD1 or TRBD2 (6 bases each). V was trimmed by 5 bases and J by 4 bases, leaving 12 bases between them. The CDR3 is 13 amino acids. Germline values: CDR1 SGHAT, CDR2 FQNNGV. CDR3 bases: TGTGCCAGCAGCCAGAGGGGGGAATACGAGCAGTACGTC. Translation: CASSQRGEYEQYV.

This clonotype was counted between two and nine times. This chain joins TRBV6-6 and TRBJ2-3, with 8 bases fitting TRBD2. V trimming: 2 bases; J trimming: 4 bases; junction bases outside the gene matches: 14. Per germline, CDR1 MNHNY and CDR2 SVGAGI (reference sequence). The CDR3 runs 18 residues. CDR3 amino acids: CASSYTVEGLGYSDTQYF. In DNA form, the CDR3 reads TGTGCCAGCAGTTACACGGTTGAGGGACTAGGATACTCAGATACGCAGTATTTT.

J is TRBJ2-7 and V is TRBV7-6; no definite D call. CDR1 is SGHVS and CDR2 is FNYEAQ in the germline V gene. V lost 1 base to trimming and J lost 0 bases, with 13 bases between them. The CDR3 runs 16 residues. The CDR3: CASSLVGDDSSYEQYV. In nucleotides, the CDR3 is TGTGCCAGCAGCTTAGTTGGAGATGATTCCTCCTACGAGCAGTACGTC.